This entry is about one T cell receptor (beta chain). Per the authors' pipeline: Cell counts per sample came from amplifying reference gene primers. Here immunoSEQ multiplex PCR was the method, and the copy in TCRdb shows in-frame clones only, minus some. V and J calls plus clone size are reproduced from that table; the DNA served to infer D and trimming. In the table there are around 300,000 clones, roughly 88% of which are singletons. The trim removed 8 bases at V and 2 bases at J, leaving 10 bases unmatched. Germline V gene sequence: CDR1 MDHEN, CDR2 SYDVKM. The CDR3 totals 17 residues. The entry originates in a study of blood T cell repertoires in COVID-19. As for the study in general: Samples of COVID-19 (acute and convalescent) were obtained from the United States, Italy and Spain. T cells, B-cell-depleted T cells, or PBMCs provided the cDNA or gDNA that served as material.

Sequencing was performed on peripheral blood. The gene calls are TRBV28 and TRBJ2-1; 12 bases match TRBD2. The receptor comes from a woman aged 30 to 39 with active or convalescent COVID-19. CDR3 sequence reads: CASCATSGGYPYNEQFF. The CDR3 nucleotides are TGTGCCAGCTGCGCGACTAGCGGGGGTTACCCCTACAATGAGCAGTTCTTC.